Sequencing of this TCR beta chain was carried out in a study of Ad26.COV2.S vaccination and SARS-CoV-2 variants (dated by TCRdb to the early 2020s). With respect to the entire study: Vaccine-arm donors were drawn from COV1001, a multicentre, randomized, double-blind, placebo-controlled phase I-IIa trial of Ad26.COV2.S in healthy adults. Dosing of Ad26.COV2.S was intramuscular, at either 5x10^10 or 1x10^11 viral particles, delivered as one shot or as two shots spaced 56 days apart. Throughout the experiments and outcome assessment, investigators stayed blinded to trial group allocation. The TCR-sequenced set comprised roughly 30 samples: around 20 Ad26.COV2.S vaccine recipients, 5 placebo recipients and 8 SARS-CoV-2 convalescent individuals. Sequencing of the TCRbeta repertoire served to evaluate the specificity and breadth of SARS-CoV-2-reactive T cell receptors following Ad26.COV2.S vaccination. Trial participants were randomized into five groups of five, in which low-dose or high-dose Ad26.COV2.S was given once or twice, or placebo was given on both occasions. The study at large found these results: Ad26.COV2.S recipients had higher spike-specific TCR breadth than placebo recipients (P = 0.0014). After vaccination, substantial breadth of spike-specific CD8+ and CD4+ T cell responses was reported. The authors noted that the TCR breadth and depth analyses may have underestimated total T cell responses. The study was not powered for comparison of responses between vaccine doses or regimens. Vaccine and placebo recipients had comparable non-spike TCR breadth, which fits with the vaccine containing only spike.

TCRbeta CDR3 regions were sequenced with the immunoSEQ Assay. After extraction, genomic DNA underwent amplification by bias-controlled multiplex PCR, followed by high-throughput sequencing. The published analysis was carried out like this. To quantify the absolute abundance of each unique TCRbeta CDR3 region, sequences were collapsed and filtered. T cell fraction was estimated by normalizing TCRbeta template counts to usable DNA, with usable DNA measured through amplification of reference genes found in all nucleated cells. Repertoire TCRs were annotated as SARS-CoV-2-specific by exact matching of V gene, CDR3 amino acid sequence and J gene to a known reactive TCR set. The reference SARS-CoV-2 TCR set came from MIRA and was filtered for enrichment in COVID-19-positive ImmuneCODE repertoires, removing public or cross-reactive TCRs. Drawing on the MIRA antigens, annotated TCRs were analysed further at the level of specific ORF or position within ORF. Breadth was defined as the number of annotated unique rearrangements divided by the total number of unique productive rearrangements, and depth was defined as the summed frequency of the annotated unique rearrangements. Group comparisons of TCR breadth used two-sided Wilcoxon rank-sum tests. As stored in TCRdb, this immuneACCESS dataset retains in-frame rearrangements with V and J assigned. A fraction of the clones does not appear; measured against another copy, unresolved V genes explain less than half of the discrepancy, and the remainder lacks a known reason. V and J calls and clone size are those listed in that table; D and trimming were worked out from the DNA. The table for this sample lists about 350,000 clones; approximately 90% of them were counted only once. The top ten constitute around 5.8% of the sample.

Sequences MNHEY (CDR1) and SVGAGI (CDR2) are obtained from the germline V gene. Including the terminal cysteine and phenylalanine, the CDR3 comprises 16 residues. The sequence is cut down to CDR3 DNA, 48 bases in frame from base 1. V is clipped by 4 bases and J by 0 bases, and the sequence between their germline boundaries is 14 bases long. The treatment or condition label, read with the paper, signifies: roughly 18 received Ad26.COV2.S at low or high dose, single or two shots; several received placebo; per-sample allocation not given. For vaccine and placebo recipients, repertoires were sequenced using samples collected on day 63 after the first injection. In Cohort 1b, about 27 adults aged 18-55 years were enrolled at a single site in Boston, USA, between 29 July and 7 August 2020. As a vaccine, Ad26.COV2.S was a replication-incompetent adenovirus type 26 vector that expressed a prefusion-stabilized SARS-CoV-2 spike protein derived from the original Wuhan strain.

To note about this clone: Its antigen is not yet known. Base qualities were left out, and no much larger clone turns up one base away.

Sequencing was performed on peripheral blood, taken in a trial of Ad26.COV2.S vaccine versus placebo. The TCR was taken from a person between 18 and 59 years old who received the Ad26.COV2.S COVID-19 vaccine or a placebo. The chain is made from TRBV6-5 and TRBJ2-3; the D segment could be TRBD1, given 6 matching bases. The CDR3 reads as follows: CASSLWDTPSTDTQYF. The bases are TGTGCCAGCAGTTTATGGGACACTCCTAGCACAGATACGCAGTATTTT.